One sample yielded the 3 T cell receptor beta chains listed below, sequenced in a study of shared clonotypes between healthy human individuals. Libraries were prepared by immunoSEQ multiplex PCR; TCRdb keeps only in-frame clonotypes and omits some of them. The table has about 680,000 clones, 60% to 75% seen once. The sample was memory CD4+ T cells sorted from blood. Subset meaning: CD45RA-negative fraction. Every receptor here comes from a woman aged 25 to 39 in good health.

The CDR3 nucleotides are TGTGCCAGCAGCCCTCCTAGCTTGATTTCCTACGAGCAGTACTTC. It specifies CASSPPSLISYEQYF. This chain connects TRBV7-2 to TRBJ2-7; TRBD2 might be the D (5 bases). CDR3 length equals 15 residues. The germline V gene has CDR1 SGHTA and CDR2 FQGNSA. Deletions cut 5 bases from V and 1 base from J, with 15 bases between.

This clone was detected only once. The chain joins TRBV5-4 to TRBJ1-2; tentatively, D is TRBD1 (6 bases). Germline CDR1 SGHNT, CDR2 YYREEE (reference sequence). V shed 2 bases and J shed 5 bases, with 10 bases lying between them. The CDR3 consists of 13 residues. The CDR3 DNA sequence: TGTGCCAGCAGCTTTGGGACAAATTATGGCTACACCTTC. It is translated as CASSFGTNYGYTF.

The sample holds one count of this clone. J is TRBJ2-7 and V is TRBV7-2; 10 bases map to TRBD1. The CDR3 covers 13 residues. The ends lost 9 bases at V and 3 bases at J; junction bases unmatched: 5. Germline CDR1 reads SGHTA; CDR2 reads FQGNSA. CDR3 protein: CASGDRGLYEQYF. The CDR3 DNA sequence: TGTGCCAGTGGGGACAGGGGTCTCTACGAGCAGTACTTC.